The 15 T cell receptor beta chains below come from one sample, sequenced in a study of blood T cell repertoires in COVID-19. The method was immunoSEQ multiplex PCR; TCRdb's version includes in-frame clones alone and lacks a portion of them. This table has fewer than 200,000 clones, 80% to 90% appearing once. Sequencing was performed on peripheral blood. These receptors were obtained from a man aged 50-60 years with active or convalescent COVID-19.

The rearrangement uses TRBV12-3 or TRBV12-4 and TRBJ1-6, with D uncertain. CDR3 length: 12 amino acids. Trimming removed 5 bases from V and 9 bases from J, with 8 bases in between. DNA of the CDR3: TGTGCCAGCAGTGGAGGGTTTTCACCCCTCCACTTT. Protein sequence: CASSGGFSPLHF.

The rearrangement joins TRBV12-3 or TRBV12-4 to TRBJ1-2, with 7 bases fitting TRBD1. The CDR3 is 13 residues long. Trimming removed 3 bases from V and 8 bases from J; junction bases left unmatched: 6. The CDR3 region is CASSFLTGDGYTF. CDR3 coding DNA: TGTGCCAGCAGTTTTTTAACAGGGGACGGCTACACCTTC.

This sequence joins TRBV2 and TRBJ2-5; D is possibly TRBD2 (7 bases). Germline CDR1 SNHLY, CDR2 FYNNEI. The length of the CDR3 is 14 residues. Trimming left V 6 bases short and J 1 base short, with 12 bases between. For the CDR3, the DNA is TGTGCCAGCAGGGGGGGGCCCGGCCAAGAGACCCAGTACTTC. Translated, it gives CASRGGPGQETQYF.

CDR3 DNA sequence: TGTGCCTGGAGTTTGACTAGCGGAGGGCAGTTCTTC. Encoded protein: CAWSLTSGGQFF. This rearrangement joins TRBV30 to TRBJ2-1, with TRBD2 matching over 9 bases. The CDR3 loop spans 12 amino acids. The V gene's germline CDR1 is GTSNPN and CDR2 SVGIG (reference sequence). J gave up 12 bases and V 2 bases, and 5 bases lay outside the gene matches.

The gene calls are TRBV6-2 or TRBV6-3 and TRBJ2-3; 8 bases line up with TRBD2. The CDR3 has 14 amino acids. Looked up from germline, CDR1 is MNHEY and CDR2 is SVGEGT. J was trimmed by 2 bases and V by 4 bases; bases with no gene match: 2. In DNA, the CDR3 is TGTGCCAGCAGTTTACTAGCGGCCACAGATACGCAGTATTTT. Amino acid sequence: CASSLLAATDTQYF.

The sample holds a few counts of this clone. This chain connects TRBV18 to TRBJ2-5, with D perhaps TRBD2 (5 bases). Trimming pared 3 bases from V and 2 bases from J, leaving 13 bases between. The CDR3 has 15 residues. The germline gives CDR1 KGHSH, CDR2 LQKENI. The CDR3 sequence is CASSPARARQETQYF. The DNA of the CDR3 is TGTGCCAGCTCACCCGCGAGGGCTCGGCAAGAGACCCAGTACTTC.

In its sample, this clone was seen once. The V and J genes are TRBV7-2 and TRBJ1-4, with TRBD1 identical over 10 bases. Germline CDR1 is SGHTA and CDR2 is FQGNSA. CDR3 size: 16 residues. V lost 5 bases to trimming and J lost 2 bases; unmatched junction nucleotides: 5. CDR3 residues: CASSLTGQGTNEKLFF. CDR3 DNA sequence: TGTGCCAGCAGCCTCACGGGACAGGGGACTAATGAAAAACTGTTTTTT.

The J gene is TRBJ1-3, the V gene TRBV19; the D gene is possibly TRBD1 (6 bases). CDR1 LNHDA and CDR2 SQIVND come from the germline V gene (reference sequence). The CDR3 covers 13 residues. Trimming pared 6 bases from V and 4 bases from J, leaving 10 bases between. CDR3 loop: CASRQGGGNTIYF. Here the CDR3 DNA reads TGTGCCAGTAGACAGGGCGGAGGAAACACCATATATTTT.

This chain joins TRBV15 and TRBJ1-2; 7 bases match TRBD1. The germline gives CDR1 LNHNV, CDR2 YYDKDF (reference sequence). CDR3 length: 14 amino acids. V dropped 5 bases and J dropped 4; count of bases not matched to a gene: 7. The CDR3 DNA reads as TGTGCCACCAGCGCGACAGGGACAAGCTATGGCTACACCTTC. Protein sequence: CATSATGTSYGYTF. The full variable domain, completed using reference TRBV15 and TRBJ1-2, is DAMVIQNPRYQVTQFGKPVTLSCSQTLNHNVMYWYQQKSSQAPKLLFHYYDKDFNNEADTPDNFQSRRPNTSFCFLDIRSPGLGDTAMYLCATSATGTSYGYTFGSGTRLTVV.

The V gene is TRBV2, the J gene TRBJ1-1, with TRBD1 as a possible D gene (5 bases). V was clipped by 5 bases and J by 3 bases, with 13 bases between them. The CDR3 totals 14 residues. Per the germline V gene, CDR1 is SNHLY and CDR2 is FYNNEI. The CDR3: CASSLLQGDTEAFF. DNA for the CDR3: TGTGCCAGCAGTCTTCTCCAGGGTGACACTGAAGCTTTCTTT.

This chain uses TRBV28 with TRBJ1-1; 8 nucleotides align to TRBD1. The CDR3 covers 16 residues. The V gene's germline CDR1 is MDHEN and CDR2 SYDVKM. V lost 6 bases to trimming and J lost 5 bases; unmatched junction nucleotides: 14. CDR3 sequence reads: CASRSPAGGIKTEAFF. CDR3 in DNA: TGTGCCAGCAGATCCCCGGCAGGGGGCATAAAGACTGAAGCTTTCTTT.

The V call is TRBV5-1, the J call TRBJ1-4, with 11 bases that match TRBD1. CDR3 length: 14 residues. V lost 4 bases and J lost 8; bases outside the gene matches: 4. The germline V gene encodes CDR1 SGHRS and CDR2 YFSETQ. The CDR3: CASSRDRGVEKLFF. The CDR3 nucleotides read TGCGCCAGCAGCCGGGACAGGGGGGTGGAAAAACTGTTTTTT.

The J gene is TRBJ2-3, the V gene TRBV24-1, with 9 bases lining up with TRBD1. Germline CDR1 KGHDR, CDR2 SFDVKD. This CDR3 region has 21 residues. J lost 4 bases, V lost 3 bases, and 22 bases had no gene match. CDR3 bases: TGTGCCACCAGTGATCGCCCGGGACAGGGCAGGGGAGGAGGGAGTGCAGATACGCAGTATTTT. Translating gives CATSDRPGQGRGGGSADTQYF.

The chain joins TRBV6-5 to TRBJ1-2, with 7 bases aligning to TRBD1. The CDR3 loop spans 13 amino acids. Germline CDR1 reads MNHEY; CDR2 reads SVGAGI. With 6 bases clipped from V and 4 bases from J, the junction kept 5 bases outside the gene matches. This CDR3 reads CASSDGQVYGYTF. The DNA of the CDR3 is TGTGCCAGCAGCGATGGACAGGTCTATGGCTACACCTTC.

The CDR3 protein is CASSPESNLAGAPYEQYF. CDR3 in DNA: TGCGCCAGCAGCCCCGAATCCAACCTAGCGGGGGCGCCCTACGAGCAGTACTTC. The chain carries TRBV4-3 and TRBJ2-7, with 10 nucleotides matching TRBD2. With V trimmed by 4 bases and J by 2 bases, 14 bases remained unmatched. The germline CDR1 and CDR2 sequences are LGHNA and YSLEER. This CDR3 comprises 18 residues.